This is a list of T cell receptor beta chains from one sample in a study of shared clonotypes between healthy human individuals. Generated by immunoSEQ multiplex PCR, the TCRdb table keeps only in-frame clones and is missing some. This sample has approximately 2,000,000 clones, with 85% to 95% found just once. Input material: naive CD4+ T cells from PBMCs. The receptors were sampled from a man younger than 35 in good health. Some clones in this sample may be carry-over from other donors' samples. CDR3s include the opening cysteine and the closing phenylalanine or tryptophan. D genes are given only for firm matches. Where a row states a size, it is once, few, many or the class of an expanded clone; other rows omit it.

v_gene: TRBV7-2
d_gene: TRBD2
abundance: .
j_gene: TRBJ2-5
CDR3aa: CASSSGLSGRAGETQYF
CDR3nt: TGTGCCAGCAGCTCAGGCCTTAGCGGGAGGGCGGGAGAGACCCAGTACTTC

v_gene: TRBV28
d_gene: .
abundance: few
j_gene: TRBJ1-5
CDR3aa: CASSLPNQPQHF
CDR3nt: TGTGCCAGCAGTTTACCCAATCAGCCCCAGCATTTT

v_gene: TRBV11-2
d_gene: .
abundance: .
j_gene: TRBJ1-3
CDR3aa: CASSPRGVGGNTIYF
CDR3nt: TGTGCCAGCAGCCCGAGGGGAGTGGGTGGAAACACCATATATTTT

v_gene: TRBV9
d_gene: .
abundance: .
j_gene: TRBJ2-6
CDR3aa: CASSVVYGSNSGANVLTF
CDR3nt: TGTGCCAGCAGCGTAGTTTACGGGAGCAACTCTGGGGCCAACGTCCTGACTTTC

v_gene: TRBV19
d_gene: .
abundance: .
j_gene: TRBJ2-3
CDR3aa: CASSRSFTDTQYF
CDR3nt: TGTGCCAGTAGTAGGTCCTTCACAGATACGCAGTATTTT

v_gene: TRBV28
d_gene: .
abundance: .
j_gene: TRBJ1-5
CDR3aa: CASSRPFNQPQHF
CDR3nt: TGTGCCAGCAGTCGGCCTTTCAATCAGCCCCAGCATTTT

v_gene: TRBV28
d_gene: .
abundance: .
j_gene: TRBJ1-2
CDR3aa: CASSLGRGLDGYTF
CDR3nt: TGTGCCAGCAGTTTGGGAAGGGGCTTGGATGGCTACACCTTC

v_gene: TRBV29-1
d_gene: .
abundance: .
j_gene: TRBJ1-1
CDR3aa: CSVEDLSLPEAFF
CDR3nt: TGCAGCGTTGAAGATCTTAGCCTCCCAGAAGCTTTCTTT

v_gene: TRBV7-2
d_gene: .
abundance: .
j_gene: TRBJ1-1
CDR3aa: CASSYQPANTEAFF
CDR3nt: TGTGCCAGCAGCTATCAACCTGCCAACACTGAAGCTTTCTTT

v_gene: TRBV19
d_gene: TRBD1
abundance: .
j_gene: TRBJ2-6
CDR3aa: CASSTGGAGANVLTF
CDR3nt: TGTGCCAGTAGTACAGGGGGCGCTGGGGCCAACGTCCTGACTTTC

v_gene: TRBV30
d_gene: TRBD2
abundance: .
j_gene: TRBJ2-7
CDR3aa: CAWSVRAGGWSEQYF
CDR3nt: TGTGCCTGGAGTGTACGAGCGGGAGGTTGGAGCGAGCAGTACTTC

v_gene: TRBV11-2
d_gene: TRBD1
abundance: .
j_gene: TRBJ2-3
CDR3aa: CASSRDRVADTQYF
CDR3nt: TGTGCCAGCAGCAGAGACAGGGTGGCAGATACGCAGTATTTT

v_gene: TRBV18
d_gene: .
abundance: .
j_gene: TRBJ1-3
CDR3aa: CASSPQGLISGNTIYF
CDR3nt: TGTGCCAGCTCACCCCAGGGCCTGATCTCTGGAAACACCATATATTTT

v_gene: TRBV5-6
d_gene: .
abundance: .
j_gene: TRBJ2-1
CDR3aa: CASSLRKASSYNEQFF
CDR3nt: TGTGCCAGCAGCTTGAGGAAGGCGTCCTCCTACAATGAGCAGTTCTTC

v_gene: TRBV5-4
d_gene: TRBD1
abundance: .
j_gene: TRBJ1-2
CDR3aa: CASSKDRLHGYTF
CDR3nt: TGTGCCAGCAGCAAGGACAGGTTACATGGCTACACCTTC

v_gene: TRBV5-1
d_gene: TRBD1
abundance: .
j_gene: TRBJ1-5
CDR3aa: CASSLRQGDQPQHF
CDR3nt: TGCGCCAGCAGCTTGAGGCAGGGGGATCAGCCCCAGCATTTT

v_gene: TRBV5-1
d_gene: TRBD1
abundance: .
j_gene: TRBJ1-3
CDR3aa: CASSLVGQGPGNTIYF
CDR3nt: TGCGCCAGCAGCTTGGTGGGACAGGGCCCTGGAAACACCATATATTTT

v_gene: TRBV6-1
d_gene: TRBD1
abundance: .
j_gene: TRBJ1-1
CDR3aa: CASSEVIVAGGGTEAFF
CDR3nt: TGTGCCAGCAGTGAAGTGATTGTTGCAGGGGGAGGCACTGAAGCTTTCTTT

v_gene: TRBV5-1
d_gene: .
abundance: .
j_gene: TRBJ2-1
CDR3aa: CASSSWAGSSYNEQFF
CDR3nt: TGCGCCAGCAGCTCCTGGGCAGGGAGCTCCTACAATGAGCAGTTCTTC

v_gene: TRBV7-9
d_gene: TRBD2
abundance: .
j_gene: TRBJ2-5
CDR3aa: CASSLVGSSGFETQYF
CDR3nt: TGTGCCAGCAGCTTAGTAGGTTCTAGCGGGTTCGAGACCCAGTACTTC

v_gene: TRBV29-1
d_gene: .
abundance: .
j_gene: TRBJ2-7
CDR3aa: CSGQVSDEQYF
CDR3nt: TGCAGCGGACAAGTCAGCGACGAGCAGTACTTC

v_gene: TRBV4-1
d_gene: TRBD1
abundance: .
j_gene: TRBJ2-1
CDR3aa: CASRPQGVLADEQFF
CDR3nt: TGCGCCAGCAGGCCACAGGGGGTGTTAGCCGATGAGCAGTTCTTC

v_gene: TRBV15
d_gene: .
abundance: .
j_gene: TRBJ1-1
CDR3aa: CATSRDLFLSGGTEAFF
CDR3nt: TGTGCCACCAGCAGAGATCTTTTTCTCTCGGGGGGAACTGAAGCTTTCTTT

v_gene: TRBV7-2
d_gene: TRBD1
abundance: .
j_gene: TRBJ2-1
CDR3aa: CASSDGAGGYNEQFF
CDR3nt: TGTGCCAGCAGCGACGGGGCAGGGGGATACAATGAGCAGTTCTTC

v_gene: TRBV28
d_gene: .
abundance: .
j_gene: TRBJ1-6
CDR3aa: CASSPPGTNNSPLHF
CDR3nt: TGTGCCAGCAGCCCCCCCGGGACCAATAATTCACCCCTCCACTTT

v_gene: TRBV5-1
d_gene: TRBD2
abundance: .
j_gene: TRBJ2-5
CDR3aa: CASSPTRGGQETQYF
CDR3nt: TGCGCCAGCAGCCCCACCCGGGGGGGGCAAGAGACCCAGTACTTC

v_gene: TRBV29-1
d_gene: .
abundance: .
j_gene: TRBJ2-5
CDR3aa: CSARPRGWETQYF
CDR3nt: TGCAGCGCGAGACCGAGGGGCTGGGAGACCCAGTACTTC

v_gene: TRBV18
d_gene: .
abundance: .
j_gene: TRBJ2-2
CDR3aa: CASSPERRVAGNTGELFF
CDR3nt: TGTGCCAGCTCACCGGAAAGAAGAGTAGCCGGCAACACCGGGGAGCTGTTTTTT

v_gene: TRBV28
d_gene: TRBD1
abundance: .
j_gene: TRBJ1-1
CDR3aa: CASFLRSGTGKNTEAFF
CDR3nt: TGTGCCAGCTTTCTCAGATCCGGGACAGGGAAGAACACTGAAGCTTTCTTT

v_gene: TRBV5-1
d_gene: .
abundance: .
j_gene: TRBJ2-1
CDR3aa: CASSLVGSGTYNEQFF
CDR3nt: TGCGCCAGCAGCTTGGTCGGTAGCGGAACCTACAATGAGCAGTTCTTC